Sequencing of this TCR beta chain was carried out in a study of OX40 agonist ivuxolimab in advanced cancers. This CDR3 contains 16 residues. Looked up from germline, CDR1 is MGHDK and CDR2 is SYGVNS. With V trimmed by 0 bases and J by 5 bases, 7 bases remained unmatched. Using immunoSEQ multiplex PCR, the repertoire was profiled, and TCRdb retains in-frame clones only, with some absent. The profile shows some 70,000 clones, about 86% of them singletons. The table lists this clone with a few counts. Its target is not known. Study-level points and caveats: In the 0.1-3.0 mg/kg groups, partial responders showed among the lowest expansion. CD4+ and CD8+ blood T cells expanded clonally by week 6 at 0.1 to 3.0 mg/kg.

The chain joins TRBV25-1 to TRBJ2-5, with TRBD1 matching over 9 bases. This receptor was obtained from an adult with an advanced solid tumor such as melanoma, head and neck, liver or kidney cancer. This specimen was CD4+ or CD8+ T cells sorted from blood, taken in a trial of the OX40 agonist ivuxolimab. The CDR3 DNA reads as TGTGCCAGCAGTGAATATGGACAGGGGAAAAGGGAGACCCAGTACTTC. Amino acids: CASSEYGQGKRETQYF.